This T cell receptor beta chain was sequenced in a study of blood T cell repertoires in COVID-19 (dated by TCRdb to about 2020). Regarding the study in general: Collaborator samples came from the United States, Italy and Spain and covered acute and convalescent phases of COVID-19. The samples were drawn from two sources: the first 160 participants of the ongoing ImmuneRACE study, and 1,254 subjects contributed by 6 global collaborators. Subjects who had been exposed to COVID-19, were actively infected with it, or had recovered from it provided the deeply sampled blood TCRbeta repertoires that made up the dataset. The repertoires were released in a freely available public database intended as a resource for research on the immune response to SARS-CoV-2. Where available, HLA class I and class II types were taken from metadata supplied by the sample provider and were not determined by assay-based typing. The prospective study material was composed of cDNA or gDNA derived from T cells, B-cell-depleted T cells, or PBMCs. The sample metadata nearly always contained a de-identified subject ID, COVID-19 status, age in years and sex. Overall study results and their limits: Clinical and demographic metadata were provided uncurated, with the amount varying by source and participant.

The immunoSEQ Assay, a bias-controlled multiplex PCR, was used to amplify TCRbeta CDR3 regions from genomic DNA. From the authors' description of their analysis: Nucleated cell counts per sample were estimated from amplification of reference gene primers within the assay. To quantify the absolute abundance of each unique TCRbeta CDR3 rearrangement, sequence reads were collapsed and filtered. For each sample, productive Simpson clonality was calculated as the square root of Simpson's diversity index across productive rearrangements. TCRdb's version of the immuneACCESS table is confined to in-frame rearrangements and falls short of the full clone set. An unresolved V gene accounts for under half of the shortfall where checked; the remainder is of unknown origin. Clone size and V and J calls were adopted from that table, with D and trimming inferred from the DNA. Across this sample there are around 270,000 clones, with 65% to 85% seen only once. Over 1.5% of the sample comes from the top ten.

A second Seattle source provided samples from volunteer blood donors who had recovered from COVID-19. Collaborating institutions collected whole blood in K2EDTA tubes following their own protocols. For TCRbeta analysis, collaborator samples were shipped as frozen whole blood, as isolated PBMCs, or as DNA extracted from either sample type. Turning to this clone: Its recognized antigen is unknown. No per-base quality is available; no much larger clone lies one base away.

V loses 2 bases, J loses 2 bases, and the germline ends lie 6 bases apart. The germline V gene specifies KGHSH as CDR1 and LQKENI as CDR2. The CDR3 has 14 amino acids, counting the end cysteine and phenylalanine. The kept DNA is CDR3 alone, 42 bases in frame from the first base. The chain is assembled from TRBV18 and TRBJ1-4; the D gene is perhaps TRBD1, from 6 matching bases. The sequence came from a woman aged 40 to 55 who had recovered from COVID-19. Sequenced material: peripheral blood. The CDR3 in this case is CASSPRGTNEKLFF. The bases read TGTGCCAGCTCACCAAGGGGGACTAATGAAAAACTGTTTTTT.